This is a list of T cell receptor beta chains from one sample in a study of blood T cell repertoires in COVID-19. The assay was immunoSEQ multiplex PCR, and TCRdb's table has in-frame clones only and misses some. Of more than 300,000 clones detected, 90% to 95% appear once; the ten largest clones hold roughly 3.9%. The source material was PBMCs or T cells enriched from blood (not recorded which). Receptors were obtained from a woman aged 25 to 39 who had been exposed to COVID-19. The CDR3 runs from the conserved cysteine through the conserved F or W. The D gene is left open where the match is weak.

v_call: TRBV5-1; d_call: TRBD1; j_call: TRBJ2-7; cdr3_nt: TGCGCCAGCAGCTTGGAACGGACAGGGGGCACCGAGCAGTACTTC; cdr3_aa: CASSLERTGGTEQYF
v_call: TRBV5-1; d_call: .; j_call: TRBJ2-3; cdr3_nt: TGCGCCAGCAGCCCCCGACACACAGATACGCAGTATTTT; cdr3_aa: CASSPRHTDTQYF
v_call: TRBV27; d_call: .; j_call: TRBJ1-5; cdr3_nt: TGTGCCAGCAGTTCCTCGGGTTGGCAGCCCCAGCATTTT; cdr3_aa: CASSSSGWQPQHF
v_call: TRBV18; d_call: .; j_call: TRBJ2-5; cdr3_nt: TGTGCCAGCTCATCCTTCCAAGAGACCCAGTACTTC; cdr3_aa: CASSSFQETQYF
v_call: TRBV10-3; d_call: .; j_call: TRBJ1-3; cdr3_nt: TGTGCCATCAGTGAGATAGGAAACACCATATATTTT; cdr3_aa: CAISEIGNTIYF
v_call: TRBV7-9; d_call: .; j_call: TRBJ1-2; cdr3_nt: TGTGCCAGCAGCTTAAACAGGGCCCTAAACTATGGCTACACCTTC; cdr3_aa: CASSLNRALNYGYTF
v_call: TRBV27; d_call: TRBD2; j_call: TRBJ2-7; cdr3_nt: TGTGCCAGCAGCGAGCCGGCTAGCGGGGGCTTCTACGAGCAGTACTTC; cdr3_aa: CASSEPASGGFYEQYF
v_call: TRBV7-9; d_call: .; j_call: TRBJ2-7; cdr3_nt: TGTGCCAGCAGCCTAAGCCAGGGCAGAAGTTTCTCCTACGAGCAGTACTTC; cdr3_aa: CASSLSQGRSFSYEQYF
v_call: TRBV7-6; d_call: TRBD1; j_call: TRBJ1-2; cdr3_nt: TGTGCCAGCAGCTCAGTGGCACAGGGGATCTATGGCTACACCTTC; cdr3_aa: CASSSVAQGIYGYTF
v_call: TRBV7-2; d_call: .; j_call: TRBJ2-1; cdr3_nt: TGTGCCAGCAGAGGGGGAAGATCCTACAATGAGCAGTTCTTC; cdr3_aa: CASRGGRSYNEQFF
v_call: TRBV2; d_call: TRBD1; j_call: TRBJ1-2; cdr3_nt: TGTGCCAGCAGTGTTTCGGGACAGGGGGTCGGCTACACCTTC; cdr3_aa: CASSVSGQGVGYTF
v_call: TRBV19; d_call: TRBD2; j_call: TRBJ2-4; cdr3_nt: TGTGCCAGTAGTATTCGGACTAGCGGGGGGACACGAGCCAAAAACATTCAGTACTTC; cdr3_aa: CASSIRTSGGTRAKNIQYF
v_call: TRBV9; d_call: .; j_call: TRBJ2-2; cdr3_nt: TGTGCCAGCAGCGTAATTAACGGGGAGCTGTTTTTT; cdr3_aa: CASSVINGELFF
v_call: TRBV4-2; d_call: .; j_call: TRBJ1-5; cdr3_nt: TGTGCCAGCAGCCAAGATGCGGCAGTCGAACACCAGCATTTT; cdr3_aa: CASSQDAAVEHQHF
v_call: TRBV10-3; d_call: TRBD1; j_call: TRBJ1-4; cdr3_nt: TGTGCCACCAAGGACAGGGGAAATGAAAAACTGTTTTTT; cdr3_aa: CATKDRGNEKLFF
v_call: TRBV11-2; d_call: .; j_call: TRBJ2-5; cdr3_nt: TGTGCCAGCAGCTTAGCAGGGAGGATGCAGACCCAGTACTTC; cdr3_aa: CASSLAGRMQTQYF
v_call: TRBV4-1; d_call: TRBD1; j_call: TRBJ1-5; cdr3_nt: TGCGCCAGCAGCCACCATACCATGACAGGGGACAATCAGCCCCAGCATTTT; cdr3_aa: CASSHHTMTGDNQPQHF
v_call: TRBV6-5; d_call: .; j_call: TRBJ2-1; cdr3_nt: TGTGCCAGCAACCACCAGGGAAGGGAGCAGTTCTTC; cdr3_aa: CASNHQGREQFF
v_call: TRBV7-2; d_call: .; j_call: TRBJ2-5; cdr3_nt: TGTGCCAGCACCTATAGCGGATCCCAAGAGACCCAGTACTTC; cdr3_aa: CASTYSGSQETQYF
v_call: TRBV3-1/TRBV3-2; d_call: .; j_call: TRBJ2-5; cdr3_nt: TGTGCCAGCAGCCAAGCTCGAGGGTCAGGGAGGAAAGAGACCCAGTACTTC; cdr3_aa: CASSQARGSGRKETQYF
v_call: TRBV10-3; d_call: .; j_call: TRBJ1-2; cdr3_nt: TGTGCCATCAGTTCCATGGAGGCGCTCGATGGCTACACCTTC; cdr3_aa: CAISSMEALDGYTF
v_call: TRBV5-1; d_call: .; j_call: TRBJ2-1; cdr3_nt: TGCGCCAGCAAATTCCTCGAGGGTATGGAGTTCTTC; cdr3_aa: CASKFLEGMEFF
v_call: TRBV18; d_call: .; j_call: TRBJ1-1; cdr3_nt: TGTGCCAGCTCACCTCTCGACACTGAAGCTTTCTTT; cdr3_aa: CASSPLDTEAFF
v_call: TRBV4-1; d_call: .; j_call: TRBJ1-1; cdr3_nt: TGCGCCAGCAGCCAGGGGCAGTACACTGAAGCTTTCTTT; cdr3_aa: CASSQGQYTEAFF